Sequencing of this TCR beta chain was carried out in a study of patients and donors after allogeneic stem cell transplantation (dated by TCRdb to about 2020). Points on this clonotype: Its antigen has not been determined. Base qualities are not at hand, and no much larger clone is one base apart.

Library generation was performed with RT-PCR. The listed sequencing device is NextSeq 550. Clones were called with MiXCR by TCRdb after fastp trimmed the public reads at Q25, and only in-frame beta chains were retained. Rows with one shared CDR3 protein collapse into an entry with the most common genes and DNA. This sample comprises 900,000 to 1,000,000 distinct CDR3 sequences, approximately 19% of them detected only once. Clones ranked in the top ten supply 5% to 6.5% of the sample. Its CDR3 holds 17 amino acids, cysteine through phenylalanine. CDR3 DNA only is kept here, 51 bases in frame from base 1. CDR1 and CDR2 are read off the germline V gene as KGHDR and SFDVKD. Relative to germline, V is missing 2 bases and J is missing 2 bases, with 9 bases of the junction outside any gene match.

The sequence derives from a human donor who was either an allogeneic HSCT recipient or a stem cell or donor lymphocyte infusion donor (not recorded which). It is not recorded whose cells these are; they may come from a transplant donor. The sequencing sample was made of blood, either unsorted or a sorted T cell fraction (not recorded which). Rearrangement joined TRBV24-1 to TRBJ2-3, with TRBD2 matching 7 junction bases. The CDR3 region: CATSDSWTSEATDTQYF. The DNA sequence reads TGTGCCACCAGTGATTCGTGGACTAGTGAGGCCACAGATACGCAGTATTTT.